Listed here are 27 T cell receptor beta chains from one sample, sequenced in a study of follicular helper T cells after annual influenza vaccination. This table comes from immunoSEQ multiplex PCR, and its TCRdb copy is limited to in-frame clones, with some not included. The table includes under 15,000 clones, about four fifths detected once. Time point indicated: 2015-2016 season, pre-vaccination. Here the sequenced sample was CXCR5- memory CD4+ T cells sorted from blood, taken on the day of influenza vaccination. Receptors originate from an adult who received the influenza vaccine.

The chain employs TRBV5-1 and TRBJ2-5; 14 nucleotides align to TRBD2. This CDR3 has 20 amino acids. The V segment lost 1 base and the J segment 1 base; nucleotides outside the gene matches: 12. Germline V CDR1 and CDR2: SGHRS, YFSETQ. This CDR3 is CASSLIPGTSGGTSQETQYF. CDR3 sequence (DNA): TGCGCCAGCAGCTTGATCCCCGGGACTAGCGGGGGTACTTCCCAAGAGACCCAGTACTTC.

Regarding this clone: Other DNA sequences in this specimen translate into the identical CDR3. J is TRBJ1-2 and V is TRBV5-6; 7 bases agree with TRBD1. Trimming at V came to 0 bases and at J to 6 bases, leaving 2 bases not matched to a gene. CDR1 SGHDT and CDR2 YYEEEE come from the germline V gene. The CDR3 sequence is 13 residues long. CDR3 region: CASSLAGGHGYTF. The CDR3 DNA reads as TGTGCCAGCAGCTTGGCAGGGGGGCATGGCTACACCTTC.

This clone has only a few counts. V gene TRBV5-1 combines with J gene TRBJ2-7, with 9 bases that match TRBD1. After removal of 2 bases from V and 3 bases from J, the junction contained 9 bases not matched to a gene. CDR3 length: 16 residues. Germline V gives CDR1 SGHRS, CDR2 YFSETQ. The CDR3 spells CASSLGPQGARYEQYF. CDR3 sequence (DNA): TGCGCCAGCAGCTTAGGTCCACAGGGGGCGCGCTACGAGCAGTACTTC.

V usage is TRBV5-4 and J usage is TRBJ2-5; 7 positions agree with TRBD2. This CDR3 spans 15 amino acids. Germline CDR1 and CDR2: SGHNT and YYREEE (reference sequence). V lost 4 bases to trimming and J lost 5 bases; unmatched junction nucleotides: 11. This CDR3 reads CASSRFGGSRETQYF. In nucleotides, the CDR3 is TGTGCCAGCAGCCGTTTCGGGGGGAGCAGGGAGACCCAGTACTTC.

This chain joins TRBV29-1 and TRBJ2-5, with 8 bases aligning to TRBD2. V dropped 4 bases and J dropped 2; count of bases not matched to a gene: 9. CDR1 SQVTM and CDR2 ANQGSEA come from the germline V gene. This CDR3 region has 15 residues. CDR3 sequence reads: CSVGVGGGLQETQYF. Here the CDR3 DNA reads TGCAGCGTTGGGGTTGGCGGGGGGTTACAAGAGACCCAGTACTTC.

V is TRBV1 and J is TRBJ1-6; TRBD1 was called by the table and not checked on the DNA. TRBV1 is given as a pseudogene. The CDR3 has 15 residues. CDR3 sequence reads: CTSSRTDKYNSPLHF. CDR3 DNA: TGCACCAGCAGCCGGACGGACAAGTATAATTCACCCCTCCACTTT.

The CDR3 nucleotides read TGCGCCAGCAGCAATCCGCCTGATGAAAAACTGTTTTTT. Translating it yields CASSNPPDEKLFF. V and J are TRBV10-1 and TRBJ1-4; the D is unclear. V was clipped by 6 bases and J by 6 bases, with 11 bases between them. In germline, CDR1 is WNHNN, CDR2 SYGVQD (reference sequence). CDR3 length: 13 amino acids.

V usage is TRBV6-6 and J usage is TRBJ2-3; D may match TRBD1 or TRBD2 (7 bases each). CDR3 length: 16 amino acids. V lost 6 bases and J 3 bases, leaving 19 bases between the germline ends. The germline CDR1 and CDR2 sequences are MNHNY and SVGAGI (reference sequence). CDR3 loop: CASSPSGRGGTDTQYF. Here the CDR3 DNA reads TGTGCCAGCAGCCCCTCGGGCAGGGGGGGTACAGATACGCAGTATTTT.

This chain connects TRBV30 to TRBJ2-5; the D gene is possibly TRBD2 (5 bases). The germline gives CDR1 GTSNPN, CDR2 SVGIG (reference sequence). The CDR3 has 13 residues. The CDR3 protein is CARSITRGETQYF. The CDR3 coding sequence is TGTGCTAGGAGTATTACCCGGGGAGAGACCCAGTACTTC.

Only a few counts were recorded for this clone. The CDR3 reads CASRSGTDSYEQYF. Written as DNA, the CDR3 is TGTGCCAGCAGAAGCGGGACAGACTCCTACGAGCAGTACTTC. The chain joins TRBV2 to TRBJ2-7, with D perhaps TRBD1 or TRBD2 (7 bases each). Trimming stripped 6 bases from V and 0 bases from J, with 12 bases between. The length of the CDR3 is 14 residues. CDR1 is SNHLY, CDR2 FYNNEI, per germline.

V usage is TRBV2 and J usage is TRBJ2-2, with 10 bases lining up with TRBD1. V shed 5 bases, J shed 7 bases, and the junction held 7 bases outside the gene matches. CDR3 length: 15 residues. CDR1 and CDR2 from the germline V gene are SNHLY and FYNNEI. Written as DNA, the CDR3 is TGTGCCAGCAGTAGACAGGGGGCAGGGGGCGGGGAGCTGTTTTTT. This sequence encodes CASSRQGAGGGELFF.

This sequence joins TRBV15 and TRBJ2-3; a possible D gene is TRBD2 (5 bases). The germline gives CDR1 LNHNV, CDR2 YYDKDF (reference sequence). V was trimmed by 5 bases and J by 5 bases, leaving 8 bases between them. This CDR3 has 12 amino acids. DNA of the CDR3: TGTGCCACCAGCTCTGGAGGAGATACGCAGTATTTT. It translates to CATSSGGDTQYF.

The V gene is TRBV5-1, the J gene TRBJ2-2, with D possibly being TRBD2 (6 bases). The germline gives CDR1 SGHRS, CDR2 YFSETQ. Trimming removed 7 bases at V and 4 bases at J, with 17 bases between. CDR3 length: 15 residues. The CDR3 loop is CASAPGVGGTGELFF. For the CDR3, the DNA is TGCGCCAGCGCGCCGGGTGTCGGGGGCACCGGGGAGCTGTTTTTT.

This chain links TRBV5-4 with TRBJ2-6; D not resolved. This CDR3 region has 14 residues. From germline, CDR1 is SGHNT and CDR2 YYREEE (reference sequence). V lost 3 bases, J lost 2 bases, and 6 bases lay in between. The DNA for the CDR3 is TGTGCCAGCAGCTCAGGACCTGGGGCCAACGTCCTGACTTTC. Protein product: CASSSGPGANVLTF.

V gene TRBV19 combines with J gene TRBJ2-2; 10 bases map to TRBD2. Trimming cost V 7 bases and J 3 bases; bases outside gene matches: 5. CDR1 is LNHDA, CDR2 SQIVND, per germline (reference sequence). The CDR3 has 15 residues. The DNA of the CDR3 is TGTGCCAGTACTCTAGCGGGGGCGGACACCGGGGAGCTGTTTTTT. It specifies CASTLAGADTGELFF.

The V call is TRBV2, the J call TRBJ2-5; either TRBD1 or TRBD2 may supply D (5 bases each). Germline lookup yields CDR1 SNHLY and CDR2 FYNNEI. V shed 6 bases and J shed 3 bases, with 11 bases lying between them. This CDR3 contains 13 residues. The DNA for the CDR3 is TGTGCCAGCAGGGACTGGACAAAAGAGACCCAGTACTTC. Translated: CASRDWTKETQYF.

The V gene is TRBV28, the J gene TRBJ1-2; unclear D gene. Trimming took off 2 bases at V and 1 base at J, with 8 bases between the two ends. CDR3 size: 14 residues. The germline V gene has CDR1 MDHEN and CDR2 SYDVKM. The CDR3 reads CASSLVDGNYGYTF. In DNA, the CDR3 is TGTGCCAGCAGTTTAGTTGACGGTAACTATGGCTACACCTTC.

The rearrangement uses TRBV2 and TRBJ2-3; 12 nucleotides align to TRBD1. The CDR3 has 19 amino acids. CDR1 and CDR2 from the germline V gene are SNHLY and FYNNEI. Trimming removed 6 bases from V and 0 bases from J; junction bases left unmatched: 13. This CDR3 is CASRPGQGAGGSSTDTQYF. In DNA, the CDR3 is TGTGCCAGCAGACCGGGACAGGGGGCTGGGGGGTCTAGCACAGATACGCAGTATTTT. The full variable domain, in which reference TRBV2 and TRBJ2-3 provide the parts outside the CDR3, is EPEVTQTPSHQVTQMGQEVILRCVPISNHLYFYWYRQILGQKVEFLVSFYNNEISEKSEIFDDQFSVERPDGSNFTLKIRSTKLEDSAMYFCASRPGQGAGGSSTDTQYFGPGTRLTVL.

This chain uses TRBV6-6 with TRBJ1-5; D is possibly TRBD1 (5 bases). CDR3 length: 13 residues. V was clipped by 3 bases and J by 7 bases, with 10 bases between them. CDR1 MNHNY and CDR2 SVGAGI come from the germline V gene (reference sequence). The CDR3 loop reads CASSYSREQPQHF. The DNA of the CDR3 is TGTGCCAGCAGTTATAGCAGGGAGCAGCCCCAGCATTTT.

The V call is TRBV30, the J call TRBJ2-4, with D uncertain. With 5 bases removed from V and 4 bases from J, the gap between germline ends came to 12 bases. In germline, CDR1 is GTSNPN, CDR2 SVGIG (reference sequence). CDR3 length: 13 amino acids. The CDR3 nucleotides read TGTGCCTGGTCGTTGGGAACTAAAAACATTCAGTACTTC. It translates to CAWSLGTKNIQYF.

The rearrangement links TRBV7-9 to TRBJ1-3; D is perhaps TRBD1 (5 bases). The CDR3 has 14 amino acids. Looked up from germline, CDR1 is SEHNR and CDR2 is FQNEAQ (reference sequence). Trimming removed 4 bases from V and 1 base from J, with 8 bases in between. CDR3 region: CASSSGLSGNTIYF. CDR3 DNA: TGTGCCAGCAGCTCAGGGTTGTCTGGAAACACCATATATTTT.

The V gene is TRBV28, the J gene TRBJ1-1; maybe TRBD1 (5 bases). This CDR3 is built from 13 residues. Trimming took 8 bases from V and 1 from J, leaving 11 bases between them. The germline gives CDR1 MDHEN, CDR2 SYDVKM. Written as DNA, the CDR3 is TGTGCCAGCCACGCCCAGGGGAACACTGAAGCTTTCTTT. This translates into CASHAQGNTEAFF. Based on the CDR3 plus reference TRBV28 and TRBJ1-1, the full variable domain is DVKVTQSSRYLVKRTGEKVFLECVQDMDHENMFWYRQDPGLGLRLIYFSYDVKMKEKGDIPEGYSVSREKKERFSLILESASTNQTSMYLCASHAQGNTEAFFGQGTRLTVV.

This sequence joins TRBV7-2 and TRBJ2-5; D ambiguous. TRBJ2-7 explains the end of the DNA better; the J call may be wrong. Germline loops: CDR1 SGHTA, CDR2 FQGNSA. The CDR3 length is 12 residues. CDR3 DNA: TGTGCCAGCAGCTTAAGTCTTAACGAGCAGTACTTC. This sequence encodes CASSLSLNEQYF.

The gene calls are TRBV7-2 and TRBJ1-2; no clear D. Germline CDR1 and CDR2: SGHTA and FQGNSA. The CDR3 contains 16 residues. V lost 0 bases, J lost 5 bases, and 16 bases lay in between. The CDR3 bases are TGTGCCAGCAGCTTAGCGTTAGGAACCCCTGGGTATGGCTACACCTTC. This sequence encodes CASSLALGTPGYGYTF. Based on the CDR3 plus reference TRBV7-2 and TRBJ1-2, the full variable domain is GAGVSQSPSNKVTEKGKDVELRCDPISGHTALYWYRQSLGQGLEFLIYFQGNSAPDKSGLPSDRFSAERTGGSVSTLTIQRTQQEDSAVYLCASSLALGTPGYGYTFGSGTRLTVV.

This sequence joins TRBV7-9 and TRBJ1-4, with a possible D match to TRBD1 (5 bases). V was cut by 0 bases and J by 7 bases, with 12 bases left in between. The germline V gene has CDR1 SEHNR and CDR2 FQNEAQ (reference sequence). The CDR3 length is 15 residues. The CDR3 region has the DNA TGTGCCAGCAGCTTAGCGCGAGGGGCGGTTGAAAAACTGTTTTTT. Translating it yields CASSLARGAVEKLFF.

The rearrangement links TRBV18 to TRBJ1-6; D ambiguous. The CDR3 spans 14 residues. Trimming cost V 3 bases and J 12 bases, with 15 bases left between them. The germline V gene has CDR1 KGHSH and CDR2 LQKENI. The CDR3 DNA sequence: TGTGCCAGCTCACCTGTAGGCAGCGTAGGACCCCTCCACTTT. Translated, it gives CASSPVGSVGPLHF.

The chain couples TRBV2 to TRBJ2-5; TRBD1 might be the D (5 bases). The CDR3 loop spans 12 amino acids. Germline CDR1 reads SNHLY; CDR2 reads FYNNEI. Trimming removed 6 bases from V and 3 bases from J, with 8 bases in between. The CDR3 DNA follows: TGTGCCAGCAGGAACAGGAAAGAGACCCAGTACTTC. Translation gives CASRNRKETQYF.